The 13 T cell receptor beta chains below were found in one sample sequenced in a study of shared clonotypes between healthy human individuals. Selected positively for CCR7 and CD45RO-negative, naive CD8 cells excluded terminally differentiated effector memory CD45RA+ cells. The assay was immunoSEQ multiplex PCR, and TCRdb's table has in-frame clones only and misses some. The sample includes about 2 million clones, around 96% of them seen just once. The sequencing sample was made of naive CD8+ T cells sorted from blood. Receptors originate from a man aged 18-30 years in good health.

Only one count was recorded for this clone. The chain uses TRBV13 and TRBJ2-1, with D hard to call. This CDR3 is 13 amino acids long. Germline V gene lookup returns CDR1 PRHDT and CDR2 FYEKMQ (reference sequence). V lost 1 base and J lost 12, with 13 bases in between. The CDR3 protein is CASSLESLGSQFF. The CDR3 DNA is TGTGCCAGCAGCTTAGAAAGTCTAGGCTCGCAGTTCTTC.

CDR3 sequence (DNA): TGTGCCAGCAGCTTAGGGACAGTTAACGAGCAGTACTTC. Its translation is CASSLGTVNEQYF. This rearrangement joins TRBV11-2 to TRBJ2-7; perhaps TRBD1 as D (6 bases). From germline, CDR1 is SGHAT and CDR2 FQNNGV. With 1 base removed from V and 5 bases from J, the gap between germline ends came to 9 bases. This CDR3 region has 13 residues.

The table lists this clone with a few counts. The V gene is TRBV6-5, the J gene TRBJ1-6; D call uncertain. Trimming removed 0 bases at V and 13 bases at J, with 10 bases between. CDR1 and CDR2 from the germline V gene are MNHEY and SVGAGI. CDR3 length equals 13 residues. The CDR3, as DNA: TGTGCCAGCAGTTACTCCGGCAGCTGGCCCCTCCACTTT. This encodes CASSYSGSWPLHF.

DNA of the CDR3: TGTGCCAGCAGCCTCGCGGGAGTCAATTCACCCCTCCACTTT. This translates into CASSLAGVNSPLHF. This rearrangement joins TRBV11-1 to TRBJ1-6; D call uncertain. The CDR3 has 14 amino acids. V dropped 5 bases and J dropped 7 bases, with 12 bases sitting between them. The germline V gene has CDR1 SGHAT and CDR2 FQDESV (reference sequence).

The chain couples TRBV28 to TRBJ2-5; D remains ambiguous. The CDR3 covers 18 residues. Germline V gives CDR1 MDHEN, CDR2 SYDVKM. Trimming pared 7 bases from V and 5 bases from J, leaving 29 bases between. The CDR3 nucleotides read TGTGCCAGCACCGGTACTGGTCTGGCCGGCCTCCTACCGGAGACCCAGTACTTC. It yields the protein CASTGTGLAGLLPETQYF.

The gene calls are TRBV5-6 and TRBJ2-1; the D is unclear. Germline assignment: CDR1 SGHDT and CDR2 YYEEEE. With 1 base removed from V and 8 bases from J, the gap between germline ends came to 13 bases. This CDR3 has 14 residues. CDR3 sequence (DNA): TGTGCCAGCAGCTTGCTGCTACTTCCCCATGAGCAGTTCTTC. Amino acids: CASSLLLLPHEQFF.

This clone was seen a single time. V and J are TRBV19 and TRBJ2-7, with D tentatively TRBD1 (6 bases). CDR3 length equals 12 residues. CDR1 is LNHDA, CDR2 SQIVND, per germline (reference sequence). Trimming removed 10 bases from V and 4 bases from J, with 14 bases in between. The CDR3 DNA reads TGTGCCAAGGGCAGGGGTAGATACGAGCAGTACTTC. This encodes CAKGRGRYEQYF.

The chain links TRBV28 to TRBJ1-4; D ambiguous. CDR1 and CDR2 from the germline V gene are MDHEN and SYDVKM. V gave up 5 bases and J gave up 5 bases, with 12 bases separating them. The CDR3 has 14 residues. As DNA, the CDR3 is TGTGCCAGCAGTCCAAACCGACGGAATGAAAAACTGTTTTTT. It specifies CASSPNRRNEKLFF.

CDR3 amino acids: CASSEAEFLAAIYEQYF. DNA for the CDR3: TGTGCCAGCAGTGAAGCCGAGTTCTTAGCGGCAATCTACGAGCAGTACTTC. V and J are TRBV6-1 and TRBJ2-7; D perhaps matches TRBD2 (6 bases). Trimming pared 0 bases from V and 3 bases from J, leaving 18 bases between. Germline assignment: CDR1 MNHNS and CDR2 SASEGT. The CDR3 covers 17 residues.

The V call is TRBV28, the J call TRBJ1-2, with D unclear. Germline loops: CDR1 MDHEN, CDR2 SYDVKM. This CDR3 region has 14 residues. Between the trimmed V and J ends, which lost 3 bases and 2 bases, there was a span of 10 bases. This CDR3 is CASSFLGPNYGYTF. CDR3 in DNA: TGTGCCAGCAGTTTTTTGGGCCCGAACTATGGCTACACCTTC.

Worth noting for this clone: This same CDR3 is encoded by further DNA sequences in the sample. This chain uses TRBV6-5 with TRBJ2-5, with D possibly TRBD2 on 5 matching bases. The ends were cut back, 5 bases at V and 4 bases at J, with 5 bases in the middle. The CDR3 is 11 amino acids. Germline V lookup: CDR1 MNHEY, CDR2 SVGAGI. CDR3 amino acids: CASSEGETQYF. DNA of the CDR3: TGTGCCAGCAGTGAGGGAGAGACCCAGTACTTC.

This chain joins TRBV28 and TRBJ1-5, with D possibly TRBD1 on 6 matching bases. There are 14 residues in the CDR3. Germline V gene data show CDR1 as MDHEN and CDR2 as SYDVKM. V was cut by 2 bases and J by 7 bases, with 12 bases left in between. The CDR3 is CASSLRTAKQPQHF. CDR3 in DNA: TGTGCCAGCAGTTTAAGGACAGCGAAGCAGCCCCAGCATTTT.

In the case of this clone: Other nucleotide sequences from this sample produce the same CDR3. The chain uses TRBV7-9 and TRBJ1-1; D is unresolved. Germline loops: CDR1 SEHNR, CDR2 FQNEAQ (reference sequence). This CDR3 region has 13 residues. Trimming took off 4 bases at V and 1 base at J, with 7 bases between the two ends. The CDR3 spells CASSSSENTEAFF. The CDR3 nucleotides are TGTGCCAGCAGCTCCAGTGAGAACACTGAAGCTTTCTTT.